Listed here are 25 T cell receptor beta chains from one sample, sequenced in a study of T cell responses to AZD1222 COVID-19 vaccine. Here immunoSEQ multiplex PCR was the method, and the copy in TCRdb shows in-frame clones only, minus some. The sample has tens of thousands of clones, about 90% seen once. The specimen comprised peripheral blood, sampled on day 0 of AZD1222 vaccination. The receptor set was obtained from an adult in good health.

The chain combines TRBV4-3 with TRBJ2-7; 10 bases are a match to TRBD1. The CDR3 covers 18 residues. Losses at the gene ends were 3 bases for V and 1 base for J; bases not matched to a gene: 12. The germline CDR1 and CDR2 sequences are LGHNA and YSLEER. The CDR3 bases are TGCGCCAGCAGCCAGAACCCCCCCGGGACAGGGGTTTCCTACGAGCAGTACTTC. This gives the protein CASSQNPPGTGVSYEQYF.

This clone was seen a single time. The CDR3 region is CSASGGNQPQHF. The CDR3 coding sequence is TGCAGTGCTAGTGGGGGGAATCAGCCCCAGCATTTT. The chain joins TRBV20-1 to TRBJ1-5; TRBD1 is a possible D gene (5 bases). Germline assignment: CDR1 DFQATT and CDR2 SNEGSKA (reference sequence). V gave up 3 bases and J gave up 4 bases, with 7 bases separating them. This CDR3 comprises 12 residues.

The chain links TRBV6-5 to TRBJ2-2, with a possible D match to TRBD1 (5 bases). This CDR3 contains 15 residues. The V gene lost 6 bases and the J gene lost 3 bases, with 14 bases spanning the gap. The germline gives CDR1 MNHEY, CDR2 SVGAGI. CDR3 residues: CASRVAGAYTGELFF. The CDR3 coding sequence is TGTGCCAGCAGAGTCGCTGGGGCATACACCGGGGAGCTGTTTTTT.

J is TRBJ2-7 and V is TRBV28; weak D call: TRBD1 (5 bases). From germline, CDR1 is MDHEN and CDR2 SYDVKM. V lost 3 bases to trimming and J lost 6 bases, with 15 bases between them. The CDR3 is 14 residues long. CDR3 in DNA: TGTGCCAGCAGTTTGGTTGAAAGGGGAATCGAGCAGTACTTC. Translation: CASSLVERGIEQYF. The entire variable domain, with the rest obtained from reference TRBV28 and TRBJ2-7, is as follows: DVKVTQSSRYLVKRTGEKVFLECVQDMDHENMFWYRQDPGLGLRLIYFSYDVKMKEKGDIPEGYSVSREKKERFSLILESASTNQTSMYLCASSLVERGIEQYFGPGTRLTVT.

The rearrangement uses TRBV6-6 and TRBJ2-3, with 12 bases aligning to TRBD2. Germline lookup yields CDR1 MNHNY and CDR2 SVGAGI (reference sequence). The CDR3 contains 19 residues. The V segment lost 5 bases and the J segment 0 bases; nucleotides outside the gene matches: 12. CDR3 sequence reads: CASSLTSGGLHLSTDTQYF. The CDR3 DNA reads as TGTGCCAGCAGTCTGACTAGCGGGGGCCTCCACCTTAGCACAGATACGCAGTATTTT.

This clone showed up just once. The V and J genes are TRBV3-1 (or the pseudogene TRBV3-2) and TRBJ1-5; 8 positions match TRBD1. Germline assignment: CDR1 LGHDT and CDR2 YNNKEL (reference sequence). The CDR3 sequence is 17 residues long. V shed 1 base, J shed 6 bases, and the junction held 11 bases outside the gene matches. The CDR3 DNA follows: TGTGCCAGCAGCCAAGTGACCGCGGACAGGGACGGTCAGCCCCAGCATTTT. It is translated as CASSQVTADRDGQPQHF.

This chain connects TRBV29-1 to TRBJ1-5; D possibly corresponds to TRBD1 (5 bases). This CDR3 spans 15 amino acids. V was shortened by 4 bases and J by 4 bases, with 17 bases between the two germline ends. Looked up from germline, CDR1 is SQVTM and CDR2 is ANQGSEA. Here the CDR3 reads CSVARGKGPNQPQHF. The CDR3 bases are TGCAGCGTTGCAAGGGGAAAGGGGCCAAATCAGCCCCAGCATTTT. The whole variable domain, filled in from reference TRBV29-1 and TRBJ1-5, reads SAVISQKPSRDICQRGTSLTIQCQVDSQVTMMFWYRQQPGQSLTLIATANQGSEATYESGFVIDKFPISRPNLTFSTLTVSNMSPEDSSIYLCSVARGKGPNQPQHFGDGTRLSIL.

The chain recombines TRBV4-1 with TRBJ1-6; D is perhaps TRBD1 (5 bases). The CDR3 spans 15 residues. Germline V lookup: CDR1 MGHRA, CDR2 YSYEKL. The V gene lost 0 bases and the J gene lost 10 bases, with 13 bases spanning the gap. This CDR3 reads CASSQDPRGQSPLHF. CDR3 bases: TGCGCCAGCAGCCAAGACCCAAGGGGCCAGTCACCCCTCCACTTT.

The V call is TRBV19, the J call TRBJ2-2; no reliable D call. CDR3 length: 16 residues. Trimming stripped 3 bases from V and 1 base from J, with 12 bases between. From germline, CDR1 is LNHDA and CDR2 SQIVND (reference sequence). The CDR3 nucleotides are TGTGCCAGTAGTATCCCTACCTGGGGGAACACCGGGGAGCTGTTTTTT. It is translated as CASSIPTWGNTGELFF. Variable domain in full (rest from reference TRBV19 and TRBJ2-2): DGGITQSPKYLFRKEGQNVTLSCEQNLNHDAMYWYRQDPGQGLRLIYYSQIVNDFQKGDIAEGYSVSREKKESFPLTVTSAQKNPTAFYLCASSIPTWGNTGELFFGEGSRLTVL.

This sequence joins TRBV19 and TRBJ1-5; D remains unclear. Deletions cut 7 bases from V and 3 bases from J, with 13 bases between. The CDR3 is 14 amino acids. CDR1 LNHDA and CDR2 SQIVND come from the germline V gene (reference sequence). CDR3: CASKLGGHNQPQHF. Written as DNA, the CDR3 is TGTGCCAGTAAGCTGGGAGGGCACAATCAGCCCCAGCATTTT.

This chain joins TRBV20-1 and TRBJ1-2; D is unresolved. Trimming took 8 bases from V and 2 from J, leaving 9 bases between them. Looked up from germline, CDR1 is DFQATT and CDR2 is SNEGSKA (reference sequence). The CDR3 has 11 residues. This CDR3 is CSPLGNYGYTF. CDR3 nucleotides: TGCAGTCCCCTCGGAAACTATGGCTACACCTTC.

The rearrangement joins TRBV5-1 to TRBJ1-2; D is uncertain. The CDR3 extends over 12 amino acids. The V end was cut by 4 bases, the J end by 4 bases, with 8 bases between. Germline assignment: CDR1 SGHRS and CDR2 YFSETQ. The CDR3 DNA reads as TGCGCCAGCAGCGCGGGGTCCTATGGCTACACCTTC. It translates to CASSAGSYGYTF.

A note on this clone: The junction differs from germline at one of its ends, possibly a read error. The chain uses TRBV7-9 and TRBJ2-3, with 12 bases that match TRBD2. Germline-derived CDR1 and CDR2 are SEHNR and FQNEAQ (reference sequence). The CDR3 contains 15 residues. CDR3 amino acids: CASSLAGGRTDTQYF. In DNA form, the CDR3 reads TGTGCCAGCAGCCTAGCGGGAGGGCGCACAGATACGCAGTATTTT. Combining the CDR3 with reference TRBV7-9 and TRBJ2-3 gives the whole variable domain DTGVSQNPRHKITKRGQNVTFRCDPISEHNRLYWYRQTLGQGPEFLTYFQNEAQLEKSRLLSDRFSAERPKGSFSTLEIQRTEQGDSAMYLCASSLAGGRTDTQYFGPGTRLTVL.

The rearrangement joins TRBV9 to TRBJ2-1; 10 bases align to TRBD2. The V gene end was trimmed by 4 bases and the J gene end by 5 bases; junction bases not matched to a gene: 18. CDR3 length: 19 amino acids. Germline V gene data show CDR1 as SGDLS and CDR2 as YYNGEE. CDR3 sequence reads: CASSPRNLKEREGNNEQFF. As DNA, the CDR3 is TGTGCCAGCAGCCCGCGAAACCTGAAGGAGCGGGAGGGGAACAATGAGCAGTTCTTC.

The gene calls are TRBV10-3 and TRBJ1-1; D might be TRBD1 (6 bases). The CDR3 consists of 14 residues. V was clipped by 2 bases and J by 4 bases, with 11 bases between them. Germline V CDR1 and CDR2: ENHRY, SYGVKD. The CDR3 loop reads CAISEGGRATEAFF. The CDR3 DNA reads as TGTGCCATCAGTGAGGGGGGCAGGGCCACTGAAGCTTTCTTT.

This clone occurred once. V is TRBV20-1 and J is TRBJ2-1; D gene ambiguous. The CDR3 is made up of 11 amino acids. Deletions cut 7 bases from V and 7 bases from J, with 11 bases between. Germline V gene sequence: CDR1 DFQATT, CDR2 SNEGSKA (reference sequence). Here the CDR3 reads CSGNRQNEQFF. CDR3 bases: TGCAGTGGTAACCGTCAGAATGAGCAGTTCTTC.

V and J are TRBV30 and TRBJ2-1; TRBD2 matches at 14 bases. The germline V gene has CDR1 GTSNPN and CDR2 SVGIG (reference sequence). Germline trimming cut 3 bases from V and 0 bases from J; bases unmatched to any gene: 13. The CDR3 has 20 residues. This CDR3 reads CAWRTFGTSGSKGSYNEQFF. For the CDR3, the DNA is TGTGCCTGGAGAACGTTTGGGACTAGCGGGAGTAAGGGCTCCTACAATGAGCAGTTCTTC. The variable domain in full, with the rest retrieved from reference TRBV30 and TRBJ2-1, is SQTIHQWPATLVQPVGSPLSLECTVEGTSNPNLYWYRQAAGRGLQLLFYSVGIGQISSEVPQNLSASRPQDRQFILSSKKLLLSDSGFYLCAWRTFGTSGSKGSYNEQFFGPGTRLTVL.

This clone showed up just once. DNA for the CDR3: TGTGCCACCGGTATCAGGGCCAGTCAGCCCCAGCATTTT. Translation: CATGIRASQPQHF. The chain combines TRBV27 with TRBJ1-5; a possible D gene is TRBD1 (5 bases). V was shortened by 10 bases and J by 6 bases, with 16 bases between the two germline ends. Germline V gene sequence: CDR1 MNHEY, CDR2 SMNVEV (reference sequence). The CDR3 length is 13 residues.

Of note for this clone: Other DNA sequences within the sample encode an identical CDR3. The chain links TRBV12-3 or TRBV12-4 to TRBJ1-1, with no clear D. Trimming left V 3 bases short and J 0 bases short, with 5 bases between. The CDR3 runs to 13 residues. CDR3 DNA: TGTGCCAGCAGTTTGACGATGAACACTGAAGCTTTCTTT. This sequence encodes CASSLTMNTEAFF.

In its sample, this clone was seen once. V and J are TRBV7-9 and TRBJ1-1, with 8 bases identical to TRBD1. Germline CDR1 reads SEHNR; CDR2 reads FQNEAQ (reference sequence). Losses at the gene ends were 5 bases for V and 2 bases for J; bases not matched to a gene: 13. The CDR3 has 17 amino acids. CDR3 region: CASSPQGALVVNTEAFF. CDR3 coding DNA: TGTGCCAGCAGCCCGCAGGGGGCCTTAGTTGTCAACACTGAAGCTTTCTTT. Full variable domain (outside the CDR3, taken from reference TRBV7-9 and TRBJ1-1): DTGVSQNPRHKITKRGQNVTFRCDPISEHNRLYWYRQTLGQGPEFLTYFQNEAQLEKSRLLSDRFSAERPKGSFSTLEIQRTEQGDSAMYLCASSPQGALVVNTEAFFGQGTRLTVV.

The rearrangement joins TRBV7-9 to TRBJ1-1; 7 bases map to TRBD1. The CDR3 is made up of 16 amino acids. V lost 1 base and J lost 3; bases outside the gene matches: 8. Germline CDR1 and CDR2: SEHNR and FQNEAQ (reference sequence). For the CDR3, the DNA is TGTGCCAGCAGCTTAGATAGGGGTCAGGGGGACACTGAAGCTTTCTTT. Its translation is CASSLDRGQGDTEAFF.

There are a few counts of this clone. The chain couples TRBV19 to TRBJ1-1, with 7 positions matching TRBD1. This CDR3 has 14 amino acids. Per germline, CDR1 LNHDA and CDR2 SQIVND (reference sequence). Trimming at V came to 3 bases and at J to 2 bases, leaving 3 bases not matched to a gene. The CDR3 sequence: CASSMGTDNTEAFF. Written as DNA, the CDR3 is TGTGCCAGTAGTATGGGGACAGATAACACTGAAGCTTTCTTT. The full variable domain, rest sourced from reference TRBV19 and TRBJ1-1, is DGGITQSPKYLFRKEGQNVTLSCEQNLNHDAMYWYRQDPGQGLRLIYYSQIVNDFQKGDIAEGYSVSREKKESFPLTVTSAQKNPTAFYLCASSMGTDNTEAFFGQGTRLTVV.

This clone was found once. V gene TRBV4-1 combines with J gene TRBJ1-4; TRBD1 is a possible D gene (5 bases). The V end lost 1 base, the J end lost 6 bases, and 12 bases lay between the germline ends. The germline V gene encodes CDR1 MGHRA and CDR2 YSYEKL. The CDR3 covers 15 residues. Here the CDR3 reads CASSQVGSGYEKLFF. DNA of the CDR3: TGCGCCAGCAGCCAAGTAGGATCAGGGTATGAAAAACTGTTTTTT.

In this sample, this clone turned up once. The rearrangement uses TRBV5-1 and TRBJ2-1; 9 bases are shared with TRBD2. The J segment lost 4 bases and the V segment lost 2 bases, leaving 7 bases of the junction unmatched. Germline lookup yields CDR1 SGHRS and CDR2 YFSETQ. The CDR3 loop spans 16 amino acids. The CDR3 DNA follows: TGCGCCAGCAGCTTATCTAGCGGGGAATATTACAATGAGCAGTTCTTC. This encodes CASSLSSGEYYNEQFF.

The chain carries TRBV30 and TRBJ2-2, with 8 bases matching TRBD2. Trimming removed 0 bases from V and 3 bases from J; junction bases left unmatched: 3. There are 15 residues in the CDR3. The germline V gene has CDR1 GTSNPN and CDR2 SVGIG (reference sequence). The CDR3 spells CAWSVAGAHTGELFF. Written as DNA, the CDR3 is TGTGCCTGGAGTGTAGCGGGAGCCCACACCGGGGAGCTGTTTTTT.